The 18 T cell receptor beta chains presented below share a single source sample, sequenced in a study of monozygotic twins with inflammatory bowel disease. TCRdb reprocessed the 5' RACE reads and keeps a single row for each CDR3 protein, giving no DNA. This sample carries approximately 160,000 distinct CDR3 sequences, with less than 7.5% going to the ten biggest clones. The specimen was blood. The receptors come from a human donor with ulcerative colitis or Crohn's disease, or a healthy co-twin of an affected twin (not recorded which).

CDR3 region: CSQQAQGASYEQYF. The chain links TRBV20-1 to TRBJ2-7; TCRdb names TRBD1, which stays unverified in the absence of DNA. Germline V gene data show CDR1 as DFQATT and CDR2 as SNEGSKA (reference sequence). CDR3 length: 14 amino acids.

V gene TRBV12-3 or TRBV12-4 combines with J gene TRBJ1-4; the TRBD1 assignment by TCRdb is unverifiable without DNA. The CDR3 length is 13 residues. The CDR3 sequence: CASKPGGGEKLFF.

The gene calls are TRBV6-1 and TRBJ2-5; without DNA, the TCRdb call of TRBD1 cannot be checked. The CDR3 runs to 14 residues. Germline CDR1 and CDR2: MNHNS and SASEGT. CDR3: CASSLGQGGKTQYF.

This sequence joins TRBV7-9 and TRBJ1-2; the D call of TRBD1 rests on TCRdb alone, since no DNA is present to check it. Germline V gene lookup returns CDR1 SEHNR and CDR2 FQNEAQ (reference sequence). The CDR3 contains 16 residues. CDR3 sequence reads: CASNPPAGRGRYGYTF.

The rearrangement joins TRBV29-1 to TRBJ2-7; TCRdb selects TRBD1, and the lack of DNA leaves this call unchecked. This CDR3 has 13 residues. The germline CDR1 and CDR2 sequences are SQVTM and ANQGSEA. The CDR3 loop is CSVELGRGYEQYF.

The chain joins TRBV6-2 or TRBV6-3 to TRBJ2-1; the D call of TRBD1 rests on TCRdb alone, since no DNA is present to check it. CDR1 MNHEY and CDR2 SVGEGT come from the germline V gene. CDR3 length equals 15 residues. CDR3 protein: CATQAAPFIYNEQFF.

This sequence joins TRBV20-1 and TRBJ2-7. CDR3 length: 11 amino acids. Germline CDR1 is DFQATT and CDR2 is SNEGSKA (reference sequence). The CDR3 here is CSAYDNYEQYF.

The chain is built from TRBV27 and TRBJ2-3; TCRdb lists TRBD1, though no DNA is available to test this call. Germline V gene sequence: CDR1 MNHEY, CDR2 SMNVEV (reference sequence). The CDR3 runs to 17 residues. The CDR3 sequence: CASSLPGTDVRTDTQYF.

The rearrangement uses TRBV4-3 and TRBJ2-7; without DNA, the TCRdb call of TRBD1 cannot be checked. Looked up from germline, CDR1 is LGHNA and CDR2 is YSLEER. The CDR3 consists of 16 residues. The CDR3 sequence is CASSGARSGPQYEQYF.

This sequence joins TRBV7-2 and TRBJ1-1; the D call of TRBD1 rests on TCRdb alone, since no DNA is present to check it. The CDR3 has 15 amino acids. Germline CDR1 reads SGHTA; CDR2 reads FQGNSA. CDR3 loop: CASSPPWGVNTEAFF.

The V gene is TRBV30, the J gene TRBJ1-1. The germline gives CDR1 GTSNPN, CDR2 SVGIG (reference sequence). The CDR3 extends over 13 amino acids. The CDR3 loop is CAWSVDANTEAFF.

The gene calls are TRBV25-1 and TRBJ2-7; no DNA is available, so the TRBD1 call from TCRdb remains unchecked. The germline gives CDR1 MGHDK, CDR2 SYGVNS. This CDR3 comprises 14 residues. CDR3 protein: CASRSDRVPYEQYF.

The rearrangement uses TRBV29-1 and TRBJ2-7; TCRdb gives TRBD2 as the D gene, but with no DNA this cannot be confirmed. Germline V gene lookup returns CDR1 SQVTM and CDR2 ANQGSEA. The CDR3 has 12 residues. CDR3 region: CSVRTSSYEQYF.

J is TRBJ2-3 and V is TRBV5-5; the TCRdb call, TRBD2, lacks DNA for checking. The CDR3 sequence is 16 residues long. Germline loops: CDR1 SGHKS, CDR2 YYEKEE (reference sequence). The CDR3: CASSLPGGPDTDTQYF.

The chain joins TRBV11-2 to TRBJ2-7. CDR1 SGHAT and CDR2 FQNNGV come from the germline V gene. This CDR3 is built from 14 residues. CDR3 in amino acids: CASSLSAGPYEQYF.

The rearrangement joins TRBV6-1 to TRBJ2-7; TCRdb designates TRBD2, a call that cannot be tested without DNA. The CDR3 sequence is 16 residues long. CDR1 and CDR2 (germline): MNHNS, SASEGT. The CDR3 reads CASSPRTSGPSVEQYF.

J is TRBJ1-2 and V is TRBV19; TCRdb's D call of TRBD1 is untestable without DNA. The CDR3 length is 14 residues. Germline V CDR1 and CDR2: LNHDA, SQIVND (reference sequence). The CDR3 reads CASSSTGQGGGYTF. The entire variable domain, with the rest obtained from reference TRBV19 and TRBJ1-2, is as follows: DGGITQSPKYLFRKEGQNVTLSCEQNLNHDAMYWYRQDPGQGLRLIYYSQIVNDFQKGDIAEGYSVSREKKESFPLTVTSAQKNPTAFYLCASSSTGQGGGYTFGSGTRLTVV.

The chain carries TRBV19 and TRBJ1-5; no DNA is available, so the TRBD1 call from TCRdb remains unchecked. Per germline, CDR1 LNHDA and CDR2 SQIVND (reference sequence). This CDR3 spans 13 amino acids. This CDR3 reads CASTGQVDQPQHF.